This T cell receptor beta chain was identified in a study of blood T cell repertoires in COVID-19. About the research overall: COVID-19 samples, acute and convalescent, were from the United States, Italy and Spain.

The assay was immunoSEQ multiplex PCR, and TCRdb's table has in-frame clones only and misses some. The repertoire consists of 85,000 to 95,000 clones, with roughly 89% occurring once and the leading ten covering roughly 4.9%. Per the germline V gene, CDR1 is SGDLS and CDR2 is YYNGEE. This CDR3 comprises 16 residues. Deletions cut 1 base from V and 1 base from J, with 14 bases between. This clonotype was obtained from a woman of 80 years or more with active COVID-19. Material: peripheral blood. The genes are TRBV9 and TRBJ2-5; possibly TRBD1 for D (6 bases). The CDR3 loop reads CASSVLGASPQETQYF. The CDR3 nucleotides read TGTGCCAGCAGCGTACTGGGGGCGAGCCCCCAAGAGACCCAGTACTTC.